This TCR beta chain comes out of a study of molecular identifiers for immune sequencing clone quantification. General study points: Clones of above 20 RNA copies carried over 99% of effector molecules; in naive cells they carried under 1%.

The CDR3 has 12 residues. V was pared by 3 bases and J by 8 bases, with 13 bases between. The germline V gene has CDR1 DFQATT and CDR2 SNEGSKA (reference sequence). TCRdb passed the PCR reads through MiXCR, listing each CDR3 protein once. The table lists about 640,000 distinct CDR3 sequences, about 20% of them singletons. This clonotype was counted between two and nine times. Its antigen is still unknown. The chain joins TRBV20-1 to TRBJ1-2; D ambiguous. The specimen sequenced was naive CD8+ T cells from blood, with Jurkat cell RNA spiked in. As to subset: FACS-sorted CD8+CD4-CCR7+CD45RA+ naive T cells. The sequence was collected from a human donor in good health. Some libraries in this study had Jurkat cell RNA spiked in. The CDR3 nucleotides read TGCAGTGCTAGGGGCAGCCCCGACGGCTACACCTTC. This encodes CSARGSPDGYTF.